This T cell receptor (beta chain) originates from a study of T cell responses to AZD1222 COVID-19 vaccine. Using immunoSEQ multiplex PCR, the repertoire was profiled, and TCRdb retains in-frame clones only, with some absent. Of just over 90,000 clones listed, 85% to 90% were seen once; the top ten hold less than 3%. Losses at the gene ends were 0 bases for V and 1 base for J; bases not matched to a gene: 2. This CDR3 is built from 15 residues. CDR1 SGHNT and CDR2 YENEEA come from the germline V gene. This receptor was taken from an adult who received the AZD1222 COVID-19 vaccine. The starting material was peripheral blood, obtained 28 days after the second AZD1222 dose. This chain uses TRBV11-3 with TRBJ2-7; the match to TRBD2 covers 8 bases. Here the CDR3 reads CASSLESGRSYEQYF. The DNA for the CDR3 is TGTGCCAGCAGCTTAGAGAGCGGGAGATCCTACGAGCAGTACTTC.